This T cell receptor beta chain appears in the sequencing data of a study of T cells in Graves' hyperthyroidism and ophthalmopathy. Whole-study results and caveats: Ophthalmopathy onset followed model prediction by a median approximately six months.

This clonotype showed up many times. Its specificity is not known. The study enrolled patients aged 18 to 65 with newly diagnosed hyperthyroidism of under 2 months' duration. Every diagnosis used clinical symptoms, serum thyroxine and TRAb, thyroid ultrasound and orbital computed tomography. The TCR beta CDR3 regions underwent amplification using RNA transcripts as the source. Carried out on the TCR CDR3, a first-round RT-PCR used the HTBI primer set. Via MiXCR, TCRdb re-called the multiplex PCR reads, giving one row per CDR3 protein. The sample has some 740,000 distinct CDR3 sequences, approximately 14% seen once. CDR1 and CDR2 (germline): MDHEN, SYDVKM. J was trimmed by 2 bases and V by 5 bases; bases with no gene match: 12. CDR3 length: 19 residues.

The sequenced sample was blood. J is TRBJ2-3 and V is TRBV28; 14 positions agree with TRBD2. This TCR was sampled from a woman between 18 and 30 years old with Graves' hyperthyroidism. DNA for the CDR3: TGTGCCAGCAGTCATACGGGACTAGCGGGAGAGGTACTCACAGATACGCAGTATTTT. Protein: CASSHTGLAGEVLTDTQYF.